The clone carrying this T cell receptor beta chain was seen once. These data come from a study of blood T cell repertoires in COVID-19. For the study at large: From the United States, Italy and Spain came samples of acute and convalescent COVID-19.

The method was immunoSEQ multiplex PCR; TCRdb's version includes in-frame clones alone and lacks a portion of them. The table records about 78,000 clones, approximately 86% of them present only once. The CDR3 has 20 residues. The junction had 12 bases not matched to a gene; V was cut back by 3 bases and J by 0 bases. Germline V CDR1 and CDR2: LGHNA, YSLEER. Sequenced material: peripheral blood. The chain couples TRBV4-3 to TRBJ1-4, with TRBD1 matching over 11 bases. The clonotype was recovered from a man in his fifties or sixties with active or convalescent COVID-19. CDR3 in DNA: TGCGCCAGCAGCCACCCCTTGGGGGACAGGGGGACCGCAACTAATGAAAAACTGTTTTTT. Protein product: CASSHPLGDRGTATNEKLFF.